Below, 15 T cell receptor beta chains from the same sample are listed, as sequenced in a study of T cells in women clearing cervical HPV infection. The assay was immunoSEQ multiplex PCR, and TCRdb's table has in-frame clones only and misses some. This sample carries about 46,000 clones, with 35% to 40% going to the ten biggest clones. Input material: blood buffy coat. The receptors here all came from a woman aged 18 to 75 with a cervical HPV16 infection that either progressed to CIN3+ or cleared (not recorded which).

On this clone itself: Read sequence stops 3 residues before the CDR3 end, and the germline J gene provides the missing end. The chain links TRBV20-1 to TRBJ2-1; D possibly corresponds to TRBD1 (5 bases). This CDR3 comprises 13 residues. V lost 1 base and J 6 bases, leaving 10 bases between the germline ends. Per germline, CDR1 DFQATT and CDR2 SNEGSKA (reference sequence). CDR3 amino acids: CSARASRANEQFF. The DNA read from the CDR3 is TGCAGTGCTAGAGCGAGCAGGGCCAATGAG.

Points on this clone: The read ends 3 residues before the CDR3 terminus; that terminus is restored from the germline J gene. The V gene is TRBV18, the J gene TRBJ1-6, with D hard to call. CDR1 and CDR2 from the germline V gene are KGHSH and LQKENI. The CDR3 has 13 residues. The germline V and J ends were trimmed by 6 bases and 9 bases, with 12 bases remaining between them. Partial CDR3 DNA: TGTGCCAGCTCTACGAGTCACTCTTCACCC. This translates into CASSTSHSSP. The whole CDR3 reads CASSTSHSSPLHF.

Concerning this clone: Read data end 3 residues before the CDR3 end; the end is taken from the germline J gene. The chain is built from TRBV18 and TRBJ2-7, with 7 positions matching TRBD1. This CDR3 is 12 amino acids long. J was trimmed by 6 bases and V by 5 bases; bases with no gene match: 4. CDR1 is KGHSH and CDR2 is LQKENI in the germline V gene. The DNA read from the CDR3 is TGTGCCAGCTCAGAGGGGGACAGCGAG. This sequence encodes CASSEGDSE. In full, the CDR3 is CASSEGDSEQYF.

Notes on this clone: The read is 3 residues too short to cover the CDR3 end, so that end is filled in from the germline J gene. This chain uses TRBV7-9 with TRBJ2-3; TRBD2 matches 10 bases. Germline V gene lookup returns CDR1 SEHNR and CDR2 FQNEAQ (reference sequence). This CDR3 has 15 amino acids. The CDR3 DNA, read in part, is TGTGCCAGCAGGGGTAGCGGGGGGAATCAAGAGACG. Translating it yields CASRGSGGNQET. The CDR3 as a whole reads CASRGSGGNQETQYF.

Of note for this clone: The read finishes 3 residues shy of the CDR3 end, and the germline J gene is used to complete it. In the same sample, other DNA sequences code for this CDR3. This chain links TRBV6-2 or TRBV6-3 with TRBJ1-3; 7 bases map to TRBD1. The CDR3 runs 14 residues. Germline V CDR1 and CDR2: MNHEY, SVGEGT. V was clipped by 8 bases and J by 0 bases; unmatched bases: 4. CDR3 bases read: TGTGCCAGCCGGACAGGAGGCTCTGGAAACACC. Translating gives CASRTGGSGNT. The entire CDR3 is CASRTGGSGNTIYF.

A remark on this clone: Read data end 3 residues before the CDR3 end; the end is taken from the germline J gene. This chain uses TRBV7-3 with TRBJ2-4; a possible D gene is TRBD2 (6 bases). Per the germline V gene, CDR1 is SGHTA and CDR2 is FQGTGA. The V and J ends lost 1 base and 9 bases respectively, with 13 bases between them. The CDR3 length is 14 residues. The CDR3 sequence is CASSLKVRGGIQYF. Partial CDR3 DNA: TGTGCCAGCAGCTTAAAGGTTAGGGGAGGCATT.

Concerning this clone: The sequence runs out 3 residues before the end of the CDR3; the remainder is reconstructed from the germline J gene. The gene calls are TRBV6-1 and TRBJ1-1; D is ambiguous. This CDR3 spans 12 amino acids. Germline-derived CDR1 and CDR2 are MNHNS and SASEGT. V lost 4 bases and J 5 bases, leaving 8 bases between the germline ends. The CDR3: CASSGSVTEAFF. The part of the CDR3 DNA that was read is TGTGCCAGCAGTGGATCGGTGACTGAA.

Of note for this clone: The read ends 3 residues shy of where the CDR3 ends; the end is completed using the germline J gene. This chain connects TRBV7-2 to TRBJ2-3; 9 nucleotides line up with TRBD2. The CDR3 covers 15 residues. The junction had 6 bases not matched to a gene; V was cut back by 5 bases and J by 3 bases. The germline V gene encodes CDR1 SGHTA and CDR2 FQGNSA. The covered CDR3 bases are TGTGCCAGCAGCAGTAGCGGGAGCGTTACAGATACG. It codes for CASSSSGSVTDT. In full, the CDR3 reads CASSSSGSVTDTQYF.

Details on this clone: The CDR3 end falls 3 residues outside the read, so it is completed with the germline J gene. The chain is built from TRBV18 and TRBJ1-1; the D gene is possibly TRBD1 (6 bases). The germline V and J ends were trimmed by 4 bases and 3 bases, with 12 bases remaining between them. CDR3 length: 14 amino acids. Looked up from germline, CDR1 is KGHSH and CDR2 is LQKENI. The CDR3: CASSRGPGDTEAFF. CDR3 DNA, as far as it was read: TGTGCCAGCTCACGGGGACCAGGGGACACTGAA.

Remarks on this clone: The read comes to an end 3 residues before the CDR3 does, leaving the germline J gene to fill in the end. The rearrangement joins TRBV7-2 to TRBJ2-5, with 11 nucleotides matching TRBD2. J was trimmed by 2 bases and V by 5 bases; bases with no gene match: 4. CDR3 length: 15 residues. Germline V gene lookup returns CDR1 SGHTA and CDR2 FQGNSA. CDR3 loop: CASSTGTSGQETQYF. CDR3 DNA (partial): TGTGCCAGCAGCACCGGGACTAGCGGACAAGAGACC.

As for this clone: The observed sequence ends 3 residues before the CDR3 terminus, with the missing tail filled in from the germline J gene. The J gene is TRBJ1-2, the V gene TRBV19; D unresolved. The CDR3 covers 13 residues. Germline V gene data show CDR1 as LNHDA and CDR2 as SQIVND (reference sequence). The V end was cut by 9 bases, the J end by 7 bases, with 18 bases between. The CDR3 bases that were read are TGTGCCAGCACACCGATTTCTTCACCTGGC. Its protein product is CASTPISSPG. The complete CDR3 reads CASTPISSPGYTF.

In the case of this clone: The missing CDR3 end, 3 residues past where the read stops, is filled in from the germline J gene. The genes are TRBV18 and TRBJ1-1; possibly TRBD1 for D (6 bases). The V gene lost 1 base and the J gene lost 5 bases, with 14 bases spanning the gap. Germline V lookup: CDR1 KGHSH, CDR2 LQKENI. The CDR3 totals 15 residues. CDR3 DNA, as far as it was read: TGTGCCAGCTCACCACGCGAGGGGGTCAGGACTGAA. Residues: CASSPREGVRTE. The full CDR3 reads CASSPREGVRTEAFF.

Notes on this clone: The read halts 3 residues ahead of the CDR3 end, with the missing end drawn from the germline J gene. The chain combines TRBV5-4 with TRBJ2-3; D call uncertain. CDR3 size: 13 residues. CDR1 and CDR2 (germline): SGHNT, YYREEE (reference sequence). Trimming removed 0 bases from V and 2 bases from J, with 4 bases in between. This chain's CDR3 is CASSLDFTDTQYF. CDR3 DNA (partial): TGTGCCAGCAGCTTGGACTTCACAGATACG.

Details on this clone: Read data end 3 residues before the CDR3 end; the end is taken from the germline J gene. The chain combines TRBV5-1 with TRBJ2-7; 12 bases are a match to TRBD2. The V gene's germline CDR1 is SGHRS and CDR2 YFSETQ. V gave up 4 bases and J gave up 3 bases; unmatched junction bases: 5. The CDR3 contains 15 residues. CDR3 sequence reads: CASSHGTSGLYEQYF. The DNA read from the CDR3 is TGCGCCAGCAGCCACGGGACTAGCGGGCTCTACGAG.

Worth noting for this clone: Read coverage stops 3 residues before the CDR3 terminus; the germline J gene supplies the remainder. V and J are TRBV2 and TRBJ2-1; D gene unclear. Germline lookup yields CDR1 SNHLY and CDR2 FYNNEI. V was pared by 8 bases and J by 7 bases, with 15 bases between. The CDR3 loop spans 13 amino acids. The CDR3 protein is CASGQSMVNEQFF. The sequenced part of the CDR3 DNA is TGTGCCAGCGGGCAGAGCATGGTTAATGAG.